This T cell receptor (beta chain) was observed in a study of Ad26.COV2.S vaccination and SARS-CoV-2 variants. Looked up from germline, CDR1 is SQVTM and CDR2 is ANQGSEA. V was clipped by 6 bases and J by 15 bases, with 12 bases between them. The CDR3 is 9 residues long. Treatment described: 19 received Ad26.COV2.S at low or high dose, single or two shots; five or six received placebo; per-sample allocation not given. Samples analyzed were those drawn on day 63 after the first vaccine or placebo injection. TCRdb's copy holds only in-frame clones and misses some; the assay was immunoSEQ multiplex PCR. The table records hundreds of thousands of clones, approximately 92% of them present only once.

The genes are TRBV29-1 and TRBJ2-1; TRBD2 might be the D (5 bases). The origin of this receptor is a person aged 18-60 years who received the Ad26.COV2.S COVID-19 vaccine or a placebo. Specimen: peripheral blood, collected in a trial of Ad26.COV2.S vaccine versus placebo. Written as DNA, the CDR3 is TGCAGCGTCGGAGGCCCGATGTTCTTC. Its translation: CSVGGPMFF.